The 9 T cell receptor beta chains below all came from one sample that was sequenced in a study of CD8 T cells in ankylosing spondylitis. TCRdb re-analysed the 5' RACE reads in MiXCR, keeping a single row per CDR3 protein. This table holds about 250,000 distinct CDR3 sequences, roughly 10% found once. Sequenced material: blood, either unsorted or a sorted T cell fraction (not recorded which). The receptors stem from a male donor with ankylosing spondylitis or in good health (not recorded which).

Many counts were recorded for this clonotype. CDR3 sequence (DNA): TGTGCCAGCAGCGGAGACACGGCCAGCACAGATACGCAGTATTTT. It codes for CASSGDTASTDTQYF. The rearrangement uses TRBV9 and TRBJ2-3; no clear D gene. CDR1 is SGDLS and CDR2 is YYNGEE in the germline V gene. V dropped 3 bases and J dropped 0 bases, with 11 bases sitting between them. This CDR3 is 15 amino acids long. Complete variable domain (other parts from reference TRBV9 and TRBJ2-3): DSGVTQTPKHLITATGQRVTLRCSPRSGDLSVYWYQQSLDQGLQFLIQYYNGEERAKGNILERFSAQQFPDLHSELNLSSLELGDSALYFCASSGDTASTDTQYFGPGTRLTVL.

This clonotype has ten or more counts. The chain couples TRBV20-1 to TRBJ1-2; perhaps TRBD1 as D (5 bases). Deletions cut 1 base from V and 8 bases from J, with 11 bases between. The CDR3 is made up of 12 amino acids. Germline V gene lookup returns CDR1 DFQATT and CDR2 SNEGSKA (reference sequence). The CDR3: CSARGDRNGYTF. The CDR3 region has the DNA TGCAGTGCTAGAGGAGACAGAAACGGCTACACCTTC.

This clonotype was observed many times. The rearrangement uses TRBV6-2 or TRBV6-3 and TRBJ1-1, with 10 nucleotides matching TRBD1. With V trimmed by 6 bases and J by 4 bases, 14 bases remained unmatched. Germline CDR1 reads MNHEY; CDR2 reads SVGEGT. CDR3 length: 17 amino acids. For the CDR3, the DNA is TGTGCCAGCAGCCGCCCAAGTTTGAGACAGGGGGCCACTGAAGCTTTCTTT. It is translated as CASSRPSLRQGATEAFF.

This sequence joins TRBV11-2 and TRBJ1-2, with D possibly being TRBD1 (5 bases). In germline, CDR1 is SGHAT, CDR2 FQNNGV. The V end was cut by 5 bases, the J end by 0 bases, with 25 bases between. This CDR3 spans 19 amino acids. This chain's CDR3 is CASSLLYGGKSAANYGYTF. The CDR3 coding sequence is TGTGCCAGCAGCCTTCTCTACGGGGGGAAGAGCGCCGCTAACTATGGCTACACCTTC.

The chain combines TRBV6-1 with TRBJ2-1, with D possibly being TRBD1 (6 bases). V lost 7 bases, J lost 7 bases, and 17 bases lay in between. The CDR3 has 14 residues. Germline CDR1 is MNHNS and CDR2 is SASEGT. This chain's CDR3 is CASNHRELKNEQFF. The CDR3 DNA follows: TGTGCCAGCAACCACAGGGAGTTAAAAAATGAGCAGTTCTTC.

This clonotype was recorded at least ten times. This sequence joins TRBV20-1 and TRBJ1-2; D is perhaps TRBD1 (5 bases). Germline assignment: CDR1 DFQATT and CDR2 SNEGSKA (reference sequence). The CDR3 consists of 12 residues. The germline V and J ends were trimmed by 5 bases and 2 bases, with 9 bases remaining between them. CDR3 amino acids: CSAADRNYGYTF. The CDR3 DNA is TGCAGTGCTGCCGACAGAAACTATGGCTACACCTTC.

CDR3 region: CASSQEGDSGNEQFF. The DNA of the CDR3 is TGTGCCAGCAGCCAAGAGGGCGATAGCGGGAATGAGCAGTTCTTC. The chain is built from TRBV4-2 and TRBJ2-1, with TRBD2 matching over 7 bases. Germline assignment: CDR1 LGHNA and CDR2 YNFKEQ. This CDR3 contains 15 residues. The junction had 6 bases not matched to a gene; V was cut back by 0 bases and J by 7 bases.

This clonotype occurred many times. This chain uses TRBV29-1 with TRBJ2-3; D gene uncertain. The CDR3 length is 11 residues. Germline CDR1 is SQVTM and CDR2 is ANQGSEA. Deletions cut 3 bases from V and 3 bases from J, with 4 bases between. The CDR3 sequence: CSVDPTDTQYF. The CDR3 DNA follows: TGCAGCGTTGACCCTACAGATACGCAGTATTTT.

This clonotype was detected many times. The chain carries TRBV6-1 and TRBJ2-7; 11 positions agree with TRBD2. Germline CDR1 MNHNS, CDR2 SASEGT. The CDR3 is 14 amino acids. The V and J ends lost 6 bases and 3 bases, in that order; junction bases with no gene match: 4. CDR3 protein: CASRGLAVSYEQYF. CDR3 in DNA: TGTGCCAGCAGGGGACTAGCGGTAAGCTACGAGCAGTACTTC.